Sequencing of this T cell receptor beta chain was carried out in a study of blood T cell repertoires in COVID-19 (dated by TCRdb to 2018 to 2020). Study-level background: Collaborator samples came from the United States, Italy and Spain and covered acute and convalescent phases of COVID-19. The prospective study material was composed of cDNA or gDNA derived from T cells, B-cell-depleted T cells, or PBMCs. The dataset comprised deeply sampled blood TCRbeta repertoires from subjects exposed to, actively infected with, or recovered from COVID-19. The repertoires were released in a freely available public database intended as a resource for research on the immune response to SARS-CoV-2. Samples came from the ongoing ImmuneRACE study (first 160 participants) plus 1,254 subjects from 6 global collaborators. Nearly every sample came with metadata listing a de-identified subject ID, COVID-19 status, age in years and sex. Where HLA class I and class II types were available, the types were taken from metadata supplied by the sample provider, not from assay-based typing.

Inclusive of the bounding cysteine and phenylalanine, the CDR3 is 15 residues long. Kept here is only the CDR3 DNA, which spans 45 bases and is read in frame from base 1. Reading the germline V gene gives CDR1 MNHEY and CDR2 SVGEGT. At the junction V is shortened by 2 bases and J by 4 bases, with 9 bases in between. The immunoSEQ Assay, a bias-controlled multiplex PCR, was used to amplify TCRbeta CDR3 regions from genomic DNA. On the authors' methods: The number of nucleated cells in each sample was estimated by amplification of reference gene primers within the assay. Sequence reads were collapsed and filtered to measure the absolute abundance of every unique TCRbeta CDR3 rearrangement. Productive Simpson clonality was computed per sample as the square root of Simpson's diversity index over productive rearrangements. The table comes from immuneACCESS by way of TCRdb, which keeps in-frame sequences with V and J called. Part of the clones is missing from these tables; in studies checked, under half for an unresolved V gene and the rest for unknown reasons. Clonal size and the V and J genes are those of that table, whereas D and trimming came from the DNA. Within this sample are some 60,000 clones, with around 80% of them counted one time only. The ten most abundant clones make up roughly a fifth of the sample.

In Seattle, one collaborating source enrolled patients while the infection was active and tracked those patients longitudinally over the course of disease. Collaborating institutions collected whole blood in K2EDTA tubes following their own protocols. For TCRbeta analysis, collaborator samples were shipped as frozen whole blood, as isolated PBMCs, or as DNA extracted from either sample type. This clone was counted a few times. Its cognate antigen has yet to be identified. Base qualities are not recorded, but no much larger clone differs from it by a single base. Overall study results and their limits: The quantity of clinical and demographic metadata differed by source and by participant and was supplied without curation.

Sequencing used peripheral blood. The origin of this receptor is a man aged 25-40 years with COVID-19, enrolled during active disease. The sequence links TRBV6-2 or TRBV6-3 to TRBJ2-6, with TRBD1 tentatively as D gene (5 bases match). The DNA sequence reads TGTGCCAGCAGTTACACAGGCTCCGGGGCCAACGTCCTGACTTTC. The translation is CASSYTGSGANVLTF.